Presented here are 7 T cell receptor beta chains from one specimen sequenced in a study of cytomegalovirus exposure and HLA in healthy donors. The PCR had 60 Vbeta and 13 Jbeta primers. Sequencing was performed with immunoSEQ multiplex PCR; in TCRdb, only in-frame clones are kept and a portion is missing. The table lists 200,000 to 250,000 clones, about 80% of them singletons. The specimen sequenced was PBMCs. The receptors derive from a woman aged 35 to 49 in good health and CMV-seronegative.

J is TRBJ1-1 and V is TRBV18; D is undetermined. CDR3 length equals 15 residues. Per germline, CDR1 KGHSH and CDR2 LQKENI. The V end was cut by 1 base, the J end by 6 bases, with 15 bases between. The CDR3 sequence: CASSPQVGEGSEAFF. The CDR3 DNA is TGTGCCAGCTCACCACAGGTGGGAGAAGGGTCTGAAGCTTTCTTT.

The V call is TRBV6-6, the J call TRBJ1-3; D may be TRBD1 (5 bases). Germline CDR1 reads MNHNY; CDR2 reads SVGAGI (reference sequence). V was shortened by 4 bases and J by 4 bases, with 11 bases between the two germline ends. The CDR3 covers 14 residues. CDR3 sequence (DNA): TGTGCCAGCAGTTCCCAGGGTTCCGGAAACACCATATATTTT. Its translation: CASSSQGSGNTIYF.

In this sample, this clone turned up once. V and J are TRBV5-8 and TRBJ2-7; D gene unclear. The V end was cut by 4 bases, the J end by 1 base, with 9 bases between. The CDR3 extends over 13 amino acids. CDR1 and CDR2 from the germline V gene are SGHTS and YDEGEE. The CDR3 sequence is CASSPDTSYEQYF. Written as DNA, the CDR3 is TGTGCCAGCAGCCCCGACACGTCCTACGAGCAGTACTTC.

The V call is TRBV10-2, the J call TRBJ2-2; 7 bases match TRBD2. This CDR3 spans 17 amino acids. CDR1 is WSHSY and CDR2 is SAAADI in the germline V gene. Trimming took 3 bases from V and 1 from J; bases not matched to a gene: 8. The CDR3 protein is CASSDLAALRNTGELFF. The CDR3, as DNA: TGCGCCAGCAGTGACCTAGCGGCCCTAAGGAACACCGGGGAGCTGTTTTTT.

The table lists this clone with a few counts. The chain links TRBV7-9 to TRBJ1-4; 8 bases match TRBD1. Germline CDR1 is SEHNR and CDR2 is FQNEAQ (reference sequence). The CDR3 totals 12 residues. J lost 7 bases, V lost 11 bases, and 6 bases had no gene match. CDR3 DNA sequence: TGTGCCCAAGGGACAGGAGTTGAAAAACTGTTTTTT. Translation gives CAQGTGVEKLFF.

This clone was seen only a few times. The chain joins TRBV5-6 to TRBJ2-7; tentative D call: TRBD1 (6 bases). The germline CDR1 and CDR2 sequences are SGHDT and YYEEEE. V shed 0 bases and J shed 5 bases, with 9 bases lying between them. This CDR3 is 13 amino acids long. The CDR3 DNA sequence: TGTGCCAGCAGCTTGGTTGGGACAAACGAGCAGTACTTC. The encoded protein is CASSLVGTNEQYF. The variable domain in full, with the rest retrieved from reference TRBV5-6 and TRBJ2-7, is DAGVTQSPTHLIKTRGQQVTLRCSPKSGHDTVSWYQQALGQGPQFIFQYYEEEERQRGNFPDRFSGHQFPNYSSELNVNALLLGDSALYLCASSLVGTNEQYFGPGTRLTVT.

The rearrangement links TRBV5-6 to TRBJ2-7, with D possibly matching TRBD2 (6 bases). The length of the CDR3 is 13 residues. Germline CDR1 is SGHDT and CDR2 is YYEEEE. Trimming took 4 bases from V and 0 from J, leaving 8 bases between them. The CDR3 reads CASSKGLSYEQYF. The CDR3 DNA sequence: TGTGCCAGCAGCAAGGGACTCTCCTACGAGCAGTACTTC.